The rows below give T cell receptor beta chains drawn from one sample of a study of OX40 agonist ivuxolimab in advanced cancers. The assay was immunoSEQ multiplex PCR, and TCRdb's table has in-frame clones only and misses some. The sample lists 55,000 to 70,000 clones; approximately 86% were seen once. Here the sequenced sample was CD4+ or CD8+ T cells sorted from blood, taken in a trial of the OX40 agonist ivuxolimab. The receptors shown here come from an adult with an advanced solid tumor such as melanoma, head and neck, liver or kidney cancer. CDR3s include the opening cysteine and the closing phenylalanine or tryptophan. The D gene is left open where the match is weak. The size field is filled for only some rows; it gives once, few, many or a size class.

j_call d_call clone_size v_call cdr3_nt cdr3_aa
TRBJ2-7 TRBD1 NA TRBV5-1 TGCGCCAGCAGCTCCACCGGGACAGGGGCGGAGCAGTACTTC CASSSTGTGAEQYF
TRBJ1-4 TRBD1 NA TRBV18 TGTGCCAGCTCACCACCGGGGACAGCAACTAATGAAAAACTGTTTTTT CASSPPGTATNEKLFF
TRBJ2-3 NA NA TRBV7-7 TGTGCTAGCAGCTTAGGGCGGGGAGCTAGCACAGATACGCAGTATTTT CASSLGRGASTDTQYF
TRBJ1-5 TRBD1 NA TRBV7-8 TGTGCCAGCAGCACCTTGGACAGGGCGGGGCAGCCCCAGCATTTT CASSTLDRAGQPQHF
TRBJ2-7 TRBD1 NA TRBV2 TGTGCCAGCACCCGAGAGGGGGGACAGGGGTCGGAAGAGCAGTACTTC CASTREGGQGSEEQYF
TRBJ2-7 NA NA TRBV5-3 TGTGCCAGAAGCCCCGACAGTGAAACCTACGAGCAGTACTTC CARSPDSETYEQYF
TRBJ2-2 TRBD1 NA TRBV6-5 TGTGCCAGCAGTTACTCGATAGGGGGCCTCACCGGGGAGCTGTTTTTT CASSYSIGGLTGELFF
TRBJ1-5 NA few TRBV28 TGTGCCAGCAGCCTCTCGGGGGTGCCGGGAGCCCAGCATTTT CASSLSGVPGAQHF
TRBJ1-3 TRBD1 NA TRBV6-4 TGTGCCAGCAGGCAACAGGGGGCTGGAAACACCATATATTTT CASRQQGAGNTIYF
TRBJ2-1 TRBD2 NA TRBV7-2 TGTGCCAGCAGCTTTAACCTAGCGGGAGCCTTCAATGAGCAGTTCTTC CASSFNLAGAFNEQFF
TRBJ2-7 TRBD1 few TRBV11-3 TGTGCCAGCAGCCCTACCGGGACAGGGGACTCCTACGAGCAGTACTTC CASSPTGTGDSYEQYF
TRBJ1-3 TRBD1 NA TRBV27 TGTGCCAGCAGGTCCGGGACAGGGACGAGAAACACCATATATTTT CASRSGTGTRNTIYF
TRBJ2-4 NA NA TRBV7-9 TGTGCCAGCAGCTTAGCGTTGGGGACTCCCAAGTACTTC CASSLALGTPKYF
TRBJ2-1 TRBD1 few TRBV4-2 TGTGCCAGCAGCCAAGAGGGCAGGGGGAAGGTAAATGAGCAGTTCTTC CASSQEGRGKVNEQFF
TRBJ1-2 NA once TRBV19 TGTGCCAGTAGTATGGGCCCAAGATCGTATGGCTACACCTTC CASSMGPRSYGYTF
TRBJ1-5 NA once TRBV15 TGTGCCACCAGCAGGTCCGGTAGCAATCAGCCCCAGCATTTT CATSRSGSNQPQHF
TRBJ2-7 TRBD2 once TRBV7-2 TGTGCCAGCAGCTTAGCCACTAGCGGGGGAGGCTCCTACGAGCAGTACTTC CASSLATSGGGSYEQYF
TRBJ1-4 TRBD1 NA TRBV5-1 TGCGCCAGCAGCCGCACCGGGACAGGGGGCCGAAATGAAAAACTGTTTTTT CASSRTGTGGRNEKLFF
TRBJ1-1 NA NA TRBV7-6 TGTGCCAGCAGCCCAGGGGCCTGGGGGAACACTGAAGCTTTCTTT CASSPGAWGNTEAFF
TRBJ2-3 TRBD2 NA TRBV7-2 TGTGCCAGCAGCCTCCGTTTAATTAGCGGGGGGGCCACAGATACGCAGTATTTT CASSLRLISGGATDTQYF
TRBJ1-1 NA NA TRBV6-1 TGTGCCAGCAGTGCTGGATACATGAACACTGAAGCTTTCTTT CASSAGYMNTEAFF
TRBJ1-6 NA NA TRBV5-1 TGCGCCAGCAGTGGCTCCTATAATTCACCCCTCCACTTT CASSGSYNSPLHF
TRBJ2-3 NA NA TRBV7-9 TGTGCCAGCAGCTATTTCGCAGATACGCAGTATTTT CASSYFADTQYF
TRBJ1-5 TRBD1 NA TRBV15 TGTGCCACCAGCAGAGAAAGGGACAGGGATCAGCCCCAGCATTTT CATSRERDRDQPQHF
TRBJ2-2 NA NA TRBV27 TGTGCCAGCAGGGGGGGTGGGGGCGCGGGAATCGCCGGGGAGCTGTTTTTT CASRGGGGAGIAGELFF
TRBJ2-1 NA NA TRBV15 TGTGCCACCAGCAGACTAGCGTCGGAAAATGAGCAGTTCTTC CATSRLASENEQFF
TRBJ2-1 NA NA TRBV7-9 TGTGCCAGCAGTCAACCTACTCTCACCTACAATGAGCAGTTCTTC CASSQPTLTYNEQFF
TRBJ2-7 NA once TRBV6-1 TGTGCCAGCAGTGAAGGAAGGGGGGACAGGCAGTACTTC CASSEGRGDRQYF
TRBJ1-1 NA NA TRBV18 TGTGCCAGCTCACCGGACATGAACACTGAAGCTTTCTTT CASSPDMNTEAFF
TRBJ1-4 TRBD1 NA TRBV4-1 TGCGCCAGCAGCCCACCGGACAGGGACCATACGGAACTGTTTTTT CASSPPDRDHTELFF
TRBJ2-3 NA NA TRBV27 TGTGCCAGCAGTTTGGAGGGAGGCCAAGATACGCAGTATTTT CASSLEGGQDTQYF
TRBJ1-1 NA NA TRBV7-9 TGTGCCAGCAGCCAGGGAGAATCGAAAGCTTTCTTT CASSQGESKAFF
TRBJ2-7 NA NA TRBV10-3 TGTGCCATCAGCGGGTTTGCGGGACCTGCCGAGCAGTACTTC CAISGFAGPAEQYF